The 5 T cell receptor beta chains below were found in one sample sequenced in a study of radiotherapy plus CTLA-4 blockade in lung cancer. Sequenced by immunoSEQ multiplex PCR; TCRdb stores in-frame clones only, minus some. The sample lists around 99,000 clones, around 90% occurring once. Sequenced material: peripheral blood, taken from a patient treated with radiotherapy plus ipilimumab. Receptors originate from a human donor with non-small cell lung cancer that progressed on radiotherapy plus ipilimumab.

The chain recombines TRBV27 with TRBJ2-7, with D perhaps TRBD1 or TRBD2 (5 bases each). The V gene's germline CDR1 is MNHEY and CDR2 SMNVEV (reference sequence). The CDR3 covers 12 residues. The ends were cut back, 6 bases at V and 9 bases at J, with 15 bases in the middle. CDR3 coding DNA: TGTGCCAGCAGCCTGGGACCGGGACCGCAGTACTTC. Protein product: CASSLGPGPQYF.

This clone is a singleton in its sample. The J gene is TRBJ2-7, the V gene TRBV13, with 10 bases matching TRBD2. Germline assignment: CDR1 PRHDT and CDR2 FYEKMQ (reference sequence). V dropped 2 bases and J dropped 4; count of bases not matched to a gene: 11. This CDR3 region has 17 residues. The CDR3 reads CASSLRWLAGVLYEQYF. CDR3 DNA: TGTGCCAGCAGCTTAAGGTGGCTAGCGGGAGTACTATACGAGCAGTACTTC.

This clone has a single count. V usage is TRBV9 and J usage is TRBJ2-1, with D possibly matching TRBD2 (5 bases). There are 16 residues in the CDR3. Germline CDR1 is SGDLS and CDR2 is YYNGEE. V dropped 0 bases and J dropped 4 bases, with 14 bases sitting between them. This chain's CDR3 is CASSVGGSGWYNEQFF. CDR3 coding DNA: TGTGCCAGCAGCGTAGGGGGAAGCGGCTGGTACAATGAGCAGTTCTTC.

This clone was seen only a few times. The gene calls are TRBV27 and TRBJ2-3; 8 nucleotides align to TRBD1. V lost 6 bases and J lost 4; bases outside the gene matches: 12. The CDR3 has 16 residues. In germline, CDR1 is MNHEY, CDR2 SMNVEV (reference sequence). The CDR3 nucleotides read TGTGCCAGCAGACGGCCCCAGGGGGCGTATCCAGATACGCAGTATTTT. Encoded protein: CASRRPQGAYPDTQYF.

The CDR3 DNA reads TGTGCCAGCAGTTACCTGGACGGCTCTGGGGCCAACGTCCTGACTTTC. Amino acid sequence: CASSYLDGSGANVLTF. The V gene is TRBV27, the J gene TRBJ2-6; no reliable D call. Trimming took 4 bases from V and 0 from J, leaving 10 bases between them. The length of the CDR3 is 16 residues. Germline V gene lookup returns CDR1 MNHEY and CDR2 SMNVEV (reference sequence). Full variable domain (outside the CDR3, taken from reference TRBV27 and TRBJ2-6): EAQVTQNPRYLITVTGKKLTVTCSQNMNHEYMSWYRQDPGLGLRQIYYSMNVEVTDKGDVPEGYKVSRKEKRNFPLILESPSPNQTSLYFCASSYLDGSGANVLTFGAGSRLTVL.